These 13 T cell receptor beta chains came from one sample sequenced in a study of vaccination and CD4 T cells after COVID-19. Treatment in this sample: roughly nine-day PBMC culture with coronavirus spike peptide pools or control peptides (ViraFEST assay). The Oncomine TCR Beta short-read assay sequenced DNA from cultured CD4+ T cells. One entry per CDR3 protein results from TCRdb running MiXCR on the PCR reads. The sample holds under 20,000 distinct CDR3 sequences, roughly 55% seen once. No antigen has been identified for these receptors. Sequenced here: CD4+ T cells from blood, cultured in vitro, sampled before SARS-CoV-2 vaccination. The receptor set was obtained from a human donor who had recovered from COVID-19.

The genes are TRBV7-3 and TRBJ1-2; D ambiguous. The CDR3 contains 14 residues. Germline V gene sequence: CDR1 SGHTA, CDR2 FQGTGA. V was clipped by 0 bases and J by 2 bases, with 7 bases between them. The CDR3 sequence: CASSLTPGNYGYTF. CDR3 bases: TGTGCCAGCAGCTTAACCCCCGGAAACTATGGCTACACCTTC.

This chain joins TRBV15 and TRBJ2-7; 10 bases are shared with TRBD1. The length of the CDR3 is 17 residues. The trim removed 1 base at V and 3 bases at J, leaving 9 bases unmatched. CDR1 LNHNV and CDR2 YYDKDF come from the germline V gene (reference sequence). DNA for the CDR3: TGTGCCACCAGCAGAGGGTCGCCGGGACAGGGGATCTACGAGCAGTACTTC. As protein: CATSRGSPGQGIYEQYF.

Only a few counts were recorded for this clonotype. The chain couples TRBV27 to TRBJ2-5; 11 bases agree with TRBD2. Unmatched junction bases numbered 5, after V lost 6 bases and J lost 5 bases. The germline V gene encodes CDR1 MNHEY and CDR2 SMNVEV (reference sequence). This CDR3 region has 14 residues. The CDR3 sequence: CASRRLAGLETQYF. In DNA form, the CDR3 reads TGTGCCAGCAGGAGACTAGCGGGATTGGAGACCCAGTACTTC.

V and J are TRBV10-1 and TRBJ2-3, with D uncertain. V dropped 3 bases and J dropped 5 bases, with 9 bases sitting between them. Looked up from germline, CDR1 is WNHNN and CDR2 is SYGVQD (reference sequence). This CDR3 comprises 13 residues. CDR3 residues: CASSDDVLDTQYF. The DNA for the CDR3 is TGCGCCAGCAGTGATGATGTTTTAGATACGCAGTATTTT.

The V and J genes are TRBV6-1 and TRBJ2-7; possible D gene TRBD2, 5 bases. Deletions cut 4 bases from V and 6 bases from J, with 16 bases between. The CDR3 covers 14 residues. Germline lookup yields CDR1 MNHNS and CDR2 SASEGT. The CDR3 coding sequence is TGTGCCAGCAGTGCCGGACTCACTCGGCGCGAGCAGTACTTC. This gives the protein CASSAGLTRREQYF.

This clonotype was detected only a few times. J is TRBJ1-1 and V is TRBV6-1; D perhaps matches TRBD1 (5 bases). CDR1 MNHNS and CDR2 SASEGT come from the germline V gene. CDR3 size: 14 residues. With 6 bases removed from V and 4 bases from J, the gap between germline ends came to 15 bases. CDR3 sequence (DNA): TGTGCCAGCAGCCTCGCCGGGGGGAGCACTGAAGCTTTCTTT. Amino acids: CASSLAGGSTEAFF.

This CDR3 is CATSQGGQGNTIYF. The CDR3, as DNA: TGTGCCACCTCACAAGGGGGGCAAGGAAACACCATATATTTT. This chain links TRBV28 with TRBJ1-3; TRBD1 might be the D (6 bases). Germline CDR1 reads MDHEN; CDR2 reads SYDVKM. V lost 10 bases and J 4 bases, leaving 17 bases between the germline ends. The CDR3 runs to 14 residues.

This clonotype was seen more than once but under ten times. This chain uses TRBV11-3 with TRBJ2-5; D might be TRBD1 or TRBD2, each matching 5 bases. Germline V gene sequence: CDR1 SGHNT, CDR2 YENEEA. This CDR3 contains 18 residues. V shed 4 bases and J shed 4 bases, with 25 bases lying between them. CDR3 residues: CASSSRGGPTLGGETQYF. The CDR3 nucleotides read TGTGCCAGCAGCTCCCGTGGTGGACCCACTCTTGGGGGAGAGACCCAGTACTTC.

In DNA, the CDR3 is TGTGCCAGCAGCTTAGACGGGTTACAGAGGGGAGAGACCCAGTACTTC. Translated: CASSLDGLQRGETQYF. The chain has TRBV7-9 and TRBJ2-5; D may be TRBD1 or TRBD2 (5 bases each). In germline, CDR1 is SEHNR, CDR2 FQNEAQ (reference sequence). V was clipped by 1 base and J by 4 bases, with 16 bases between them. The CDR3 sequence is 16 residues long. Drawing the rest from reference TRBV7-9 and TRBJ2-5, the complete variable domain is DTGVSQNPRHKITKRGQNVTFRCDPISEHNRLYWYRQTLGQGPEFLTYFQNEAQLEKSRLLSDRFSAERPKGSFSTLEIQRTEQGDSAMYLCASSLDGLQRGETQYFGPGTRLLVL.

The CDR3 reads CSARDSGNGYGYTF. In nucleotides, the CDR3 is TGCAGTGCTAGAGATTCGGGGAATGGGTATGGCTACACCTTC. The chain employs TRBV20-1 and TRBJ1-2, with D uncertain. Germline V CDR1 and CDR2: DFQATT, SNEGSKA (reference sequence). The CDR3 runs to 14 residues. The V and J ends lost 0 bases and 5 bases respectively, with 13 bases between them.

Remarks on this clonotype: The junction departs from germline at one end; a sequencing error may be responsible. The chain has TRBV19 and TRBJ1-2; maybe TRBD1 (6 bases). This CDR3 has 13 amino acids. The germline V gene has CDR1 LNHDA and CDR2 SQIVND (reference sequence). The CDR3: CASTPGVTGSFVF. CDR3 nucleotide sequence: TGTGCCAGCACCCCAGGGGTCACGGGGTCTTTTGTCTTC.

The chain couples TRBV7-8 to TRBJ1-1; perhaps TRBD1 as D (5 bases). The CDR3 runs 16 residues. CDR1 and CDR2 (germline): SGHVS, FQNEAQ. V was shortened by 6 bases and J by 4 bases, with 21 bases between the two germline ends. The CDR3 region has the DNA TGTGCCAGCAGTCCTAACCGGGGGGACGGGGGCACTGAAGCTTTCTTT. This translates into CASSPNRGDGGTEAFF. Full variable domain (outside the CDR3, taken from reference TRBV7-8 and TRBJ1-1): GAGVSQSPRYKVAKRGQDVALRCDPISGHVSLFWYQQALGQGPEFLTYFQNEAQLDKSGLPSDRFFAERPEGSVSTLKIQRTQQEDSAVYLCASSPNRGDGGTEAFFGQGTRLTVV.

This chain links TRBV6-2 or TRBV6-3 with TRBJ1-5; the D is unclear. V was shortened by 0 bases and J by 11 bases, with 11 bases between the two germline ends. The CDR3 runs to 13 residues. Germline V gives CDR1 MNHEY, CDR2 SVGEGT. The CDR3 loop reads CASSYSNSNTQHF. The CDR3 nucleotides are TGTGCCAGCAGTTACTCGAATTCGAACACCCAGCATTTT.